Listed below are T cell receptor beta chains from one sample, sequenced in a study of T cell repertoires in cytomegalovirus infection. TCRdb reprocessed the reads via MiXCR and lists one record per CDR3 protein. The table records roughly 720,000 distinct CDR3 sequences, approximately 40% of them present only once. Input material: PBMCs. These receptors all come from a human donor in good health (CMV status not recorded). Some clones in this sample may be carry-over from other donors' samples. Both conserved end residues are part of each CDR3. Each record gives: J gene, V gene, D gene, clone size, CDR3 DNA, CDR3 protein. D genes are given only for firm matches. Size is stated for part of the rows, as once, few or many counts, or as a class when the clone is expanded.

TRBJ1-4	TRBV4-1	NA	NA	TGCGCCAGAAGGGCCGCAACTAATGAAAAACTGTTTTTT	CARRAATNEKLFF
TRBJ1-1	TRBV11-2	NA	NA	TGTGCCAGCAGCTTAGAGGCGGCAGGGCCCACTGAAGCTTTCTTT	CASSLEAAGPTEAFF
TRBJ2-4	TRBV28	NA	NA	TGTGCCAGCAGTCCCCAGAAGTTAGCCAAAAACATTCAGTACTTC	CASSPQKLAKNIQYF
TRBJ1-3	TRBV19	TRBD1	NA	TGTGCCAGTAGTATTCCGACAGGGCCTGGAAACACCATATATTTT	CASSIPTGPGNTIYF
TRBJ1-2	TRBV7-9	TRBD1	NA	TGTGCCAGCAGCAGGGACAGGAGGGCGGACTATGGCTACACCTTC	CASSRDRRADYGYTF
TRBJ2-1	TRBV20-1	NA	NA	TGCAGTGCTAACCGAAATGAGCAGTTCTTC	CSANRNEQFF
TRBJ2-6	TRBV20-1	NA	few	TGCAGTGCTAGAGATCCCGGCACCTCTGGGGCCAACGTCCTGACTTTC	CSARDPGTSGANVLTF
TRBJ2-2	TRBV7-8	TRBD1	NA	TGTGCCAGCAGCTTATCATTTCGGGACAGGGACACCGGGGAGCTGTTTTTT	CASSLSFRDRDTGELFF
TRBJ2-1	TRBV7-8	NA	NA	TGTGCCAGCAGCTTAGGGTGGGCAGGGGACGACAATGAGCAGTTCTTC	CASSLGWAGDDNEQFF
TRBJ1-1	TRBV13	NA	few	TGTGCCAGCAGCCACCGGACAGCTAGATTGAACACTGAAGCTTTCTTT	CASSHRTARLNTEAFF
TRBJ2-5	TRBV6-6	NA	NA	TGTGCCAGCAGTTACTCGAGTCCTAGCTGGAGGTTTGAAGTGGGCGAGACCCAGTACTTC	CASSYSSPSWRFEVGETQYF
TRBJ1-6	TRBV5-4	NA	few	TGTGCCAGCAGCTTGGTAGGGGACCTCGGTTCACCCCTCCACTTT	CASSLVGDLGSPLHF
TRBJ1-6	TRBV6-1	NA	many	TGTGCCAGCAGTCAAGCGGAATTTGAGAATTCACCCCTCCACTTT	CASSQAEFENSPLHF
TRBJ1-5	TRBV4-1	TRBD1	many	TGCGCCAGCAGCCAAGCCCTTGGGACAGCACAGCCCCAGCATTTT	CASSQALGTAQPQHF
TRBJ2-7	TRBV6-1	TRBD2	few	TGTGCCAGTCTAGGGACTAGCGGTTGGGGCGAGCAGTACTTC	CASLGTSGWGEQYF
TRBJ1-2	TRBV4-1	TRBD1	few	TGCGCCAGCAGTCCTCCTGAATCGCAGGGGGGCCTGAACTATGGCTACACCTTC	CASSPPESQGGLNYGYTF
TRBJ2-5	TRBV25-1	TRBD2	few	TGTGCCAGCAGTGAATCCCAAGGGCCAGCGGGAGTAGGAGAGACCCAGTACTTC	CASSESQGPAGVGETQYF
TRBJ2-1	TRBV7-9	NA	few	TGTGCCAGCAGCTCCCCGCCGGGACCCAGCGCCTACAATGAGCAGTTCTTC	CASSSPPGPSAYNEQFF
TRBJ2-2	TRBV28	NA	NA	TGTGCCAGCACCCTAGCGGGACAGGTGATAAACACCGGGGAGCTGTTTTTT	CASTLAGQVINTGELFF
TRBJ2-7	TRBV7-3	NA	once	TGTGCCAGCAGTAAAGGGTCGAGAGGGTTTTACGAGCAGTACTTC	CASSKGSRGFYEQYF
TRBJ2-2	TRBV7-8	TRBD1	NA	TGTGCCAGCAGCTTAGGGGGACAGGGAACCGGGGAGCTGTTTTTT	CASSLGGQGTGELFF
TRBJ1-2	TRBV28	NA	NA	TGTGCCAGCACAGAGAGAAACTATGGCTGCACCTTC	CASTERNYGCTF
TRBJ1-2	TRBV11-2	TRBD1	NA	TGTGCCAGCAGCACCGACAGGGCCGGGGGCTACACCTTC	CASSTDRAGGYTF
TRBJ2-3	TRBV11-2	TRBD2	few	TGTGCCAGCAGCTTAGTCACCGGAGTGAGCGGGGGCACAGATACGCAGTATTTT	CASSLVTGVSGGTDTQYF
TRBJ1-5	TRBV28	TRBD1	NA	TGTGCCAGCAGTTCTCCGGGACAGGGGAAGCAGCCCCAGCATTTT	CASSSPGQGKQPQHF
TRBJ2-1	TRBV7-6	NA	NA	TGTGCCAGCAGCTTCCCGCTGGGGGGAGGGGGGGTTACGAGCTCCTACAATGAGCAGTTCTTC	CASSFPLGGGGVTSSYNEQFF
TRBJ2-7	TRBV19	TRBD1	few	TGTGCCAGTAGCGATTTCACAGGGGGCCGCTACGAGCAGTACTTC	CASSDFTGGRYEQYF
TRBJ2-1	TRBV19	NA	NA	TGTGCCAGTAGTATAGGGGGCAATGAGCAGTTCTTC	CASSIGGNEQFF
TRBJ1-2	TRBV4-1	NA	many	TGCGCCAGCAGCCAAGATCCCGGGACCAACTATGGCTACACCTTC	CASSQDPGTNYGYTF
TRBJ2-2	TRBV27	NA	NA	TGTGCCAGCAGTTTCAGGGGGGTGAACACCGGGGAGCTGTTTTTT	CASSFRGVNTGELFF
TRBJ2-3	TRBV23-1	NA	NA	TGCGCCAGCAGTCAATCCGGGGGTATCACAGATACGCAGTATTTT	CASSQSGGITDTQYF
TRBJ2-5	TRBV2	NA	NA	TGTGCCAGCAGTAAAGTCCAAGAGACCCAGTACTTC	CASSKVQETQYF
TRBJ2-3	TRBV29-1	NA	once	TGCAGCGAAAGATCCTGGAGCACAGATACGCAGTATTTT	CSERSWSTDTQYF
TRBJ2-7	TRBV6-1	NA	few	TGTGCCAGCAGTATTAGGCCCTCCTACGAGCAGTACTTC	CASSIRPSYEQYF
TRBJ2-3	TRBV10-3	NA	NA	TGTGCCATCAGTGAGACAGGGGGGGACACAGATACGCAGTATTTT	CAISETGGDTDTQYF
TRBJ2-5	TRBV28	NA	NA	TGTGCCAGCAGTTTAGGTCCCGGATACCAAGAGACCCAGTACTTC	CASSLGPGYQETQYF
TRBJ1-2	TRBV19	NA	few	TGTGCCAGTACCCCACAGGGCTACTATGGCTACACCTTC	CASTPQGYYGYTF
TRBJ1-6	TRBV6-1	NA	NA	TGTGCCAGCAGTGACGGGGGCTCCTATAATTCACCCCTCCACTTT	CASSDGGSYNSPLHF
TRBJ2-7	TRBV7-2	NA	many	TGTGCCAGCAGCTTAGCGACAGACTACGAGCAGTACTTC	CASSLATDYEQYF
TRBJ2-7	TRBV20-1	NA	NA	TGCAGTGCTAGATATCCTAGCATCGACGAGCAGTACTTC	CSARYPSIDEQYF
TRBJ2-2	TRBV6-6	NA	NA	TGTGCCAGCAGTCGGGGGCAGGCGGTCACCGGGGAGCTGTTTTTT	CASSRGQAVTGELFF
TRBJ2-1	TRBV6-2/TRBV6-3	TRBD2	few	TGTGCCAGCAGTTACTCAGCTAGCGGGGGCAATGAGCAGTTCTTC	CASSYSASGGNEQFF
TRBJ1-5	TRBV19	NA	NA	TGTGCCAGTAGTATATCAGGGCTGCCCCAGCATTTT	CASSISGLPQHF
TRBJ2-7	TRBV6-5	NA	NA	TGTGCCACAAGACAGGTAGGGGACTACGAGCAGTACTTC	CATRQVGDYEQYF
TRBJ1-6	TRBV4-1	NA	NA	TGCGCCAGCAGCCAAGCCCCCGGGACCAATAATTCACCCCTCCACTTT	CASSQAPGTNNSPLHF
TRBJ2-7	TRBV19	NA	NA	TGTGCCAGTAGTATCACCAGCGGATACTCCTACGAGCAGTACTTC	CASSITSGYSYEQYF
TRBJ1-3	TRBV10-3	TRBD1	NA	TGTGCCATCAGTGGGGGACAGGGCTCTGGAAACACCATATATTTT	CAISGGQGSGNTIYF
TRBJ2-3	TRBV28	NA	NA	TGTGCCAGCCTCCAAGTGAAGGGTACGCAGTATTTT	CASLQVKGTQYF
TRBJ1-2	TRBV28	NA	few	TGTGCCAGCAGATCCACCGGGACACAACACCGCGGCTACACCTTC	CASRSTGTQHRGYTF
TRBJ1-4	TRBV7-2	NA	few	TGTGCCAGCAGCAGGGCGGTGGGCGGAAATGAAAAACTGTTTTTT	CASSRAVGGNEKLFF
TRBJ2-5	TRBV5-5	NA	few	TGTGCCAGCAGCTTGTGGGACTACCAAGAGACCCAGTACTTC	CASSLWDYQETQYF
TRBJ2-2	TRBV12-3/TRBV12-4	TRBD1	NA	TGTGCCAGCAGTTTAGAACAGGGGGCGACCGGGGAGCTGTTTTTT	CASSLEQGATGELFF
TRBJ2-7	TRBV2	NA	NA	TGTGCCAGCAGTGAGACCAGGGGCCAATTTGGGGAGCAGTACTTC	CASSETRGQFGEQYF
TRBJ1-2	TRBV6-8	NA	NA	TGTGCCAGCAGGTCCGACAGCAGTTCTAACTATGGCTACACCTTC	CASRSDSSSNYGYTF